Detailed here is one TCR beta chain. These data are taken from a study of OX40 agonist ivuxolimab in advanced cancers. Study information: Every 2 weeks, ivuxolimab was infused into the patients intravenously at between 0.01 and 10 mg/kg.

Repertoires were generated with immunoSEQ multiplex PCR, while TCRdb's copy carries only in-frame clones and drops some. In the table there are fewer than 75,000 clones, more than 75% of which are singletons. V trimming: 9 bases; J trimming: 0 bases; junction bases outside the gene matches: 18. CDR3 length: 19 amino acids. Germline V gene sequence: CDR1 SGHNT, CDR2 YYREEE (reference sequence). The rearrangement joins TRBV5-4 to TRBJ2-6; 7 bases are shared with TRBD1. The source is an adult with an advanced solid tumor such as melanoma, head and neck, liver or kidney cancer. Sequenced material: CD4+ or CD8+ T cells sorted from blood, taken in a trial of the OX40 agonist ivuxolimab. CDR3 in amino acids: CATFPTDRLNYSGANVLTF. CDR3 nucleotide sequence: TGTGCCACTTTCCCTACGGACAGGTTAAATTACTCTGGGGCCAACGTCCTGACTTTC.